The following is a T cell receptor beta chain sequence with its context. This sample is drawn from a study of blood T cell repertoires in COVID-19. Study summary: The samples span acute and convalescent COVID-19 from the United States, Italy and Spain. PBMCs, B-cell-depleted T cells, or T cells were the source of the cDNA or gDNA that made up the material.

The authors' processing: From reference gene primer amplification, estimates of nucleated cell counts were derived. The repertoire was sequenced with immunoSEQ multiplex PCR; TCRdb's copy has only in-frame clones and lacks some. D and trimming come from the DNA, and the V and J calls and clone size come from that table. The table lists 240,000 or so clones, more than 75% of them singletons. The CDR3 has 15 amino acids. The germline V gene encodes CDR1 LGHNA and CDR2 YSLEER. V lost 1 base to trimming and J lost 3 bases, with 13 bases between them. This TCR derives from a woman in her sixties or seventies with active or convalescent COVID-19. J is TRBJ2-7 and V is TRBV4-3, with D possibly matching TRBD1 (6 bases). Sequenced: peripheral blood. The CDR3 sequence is CASSQVLDSLYEQYF. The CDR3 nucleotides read TGCGCCAGCAGCCAAGTGCTGGACAGCCTCTACGAGCAGTACTTC.